Listed below are T cell receptor beta chains from one sample, sequenced in a study of Ad26.COV2.S vaccination and SARS-CoV-2 variants. Measured with immunoSEQ multiplex PCR; TCRdb has only the in-frame clones, and not every one. The sample has nearly 400,000 clones; approximately 91% are singletons. The sequences come from peripheral blood, collected in a trial of Ad26.COV2.S vaccine versus placebo. The source is a person between 18 and 65 years old who received the Ad26.COV2.S COVID-19 vaccine or a placebo. Each CDR3 is given with its conserved first and last residue. The D gene is left open where the match is weak. Some rows have no size entry. The others give once, few or many, or a class for an expanded clone.

clone_size j_call d_call v_call cdr3_nt cdr3_aa
once TRBJ2-3 NA TRBV18 TGTGCCAGCTCACCACGGGCTAGCGACAGGACAGATACGCAGTATTTT CASSPRASDRTDTQYF
few TRBJ1-2 NA TRBV28 TGTGCCAGCAGCAACAGGGACAGCTACACCTTC CASSNRDSYTF
NA TRBJ2-5 NA TRBV6-5 TGTGCCAGCAGTTACCGGGGAACGCAAGAGACCCAGTACTTC CASSYRGTQETQYF
NA TRBJ2-3 NA TRBV30 TGTGCCCTCCGACCCAACACAGATACGCAGTATTTT CALRPNTDTQYF
NA TRBJ1-3 NA TRBV5-1 TGCGCCAGCAGCTCCGGGACTGTTACTGGAAACACCATATATTTT CASSSGTVTGNTIYF
few TRBJ2-2 NA TRBV28 TGTGCCAGCAGTCCCCGAGGCGGTTGGCCTTCCGGGGAGCTGTTTTTT CASSPRGGWPSGELFF
NA TRBJ2-1 TRBD1 TRBV4-1 TGCGCCAGCAGCCAAGGTGACAGGGGGGGGTACAATGAGCAGTTCTTC CASSQGDRGGYNEQFF
few TRBJ1-6 NA TRBV7-6 TGTGCCAGCAGCCTTGGGGCTGGGGCCCTCCACTTT CASSLGAGALHF
NA TRBJ1-2 NA TRBV7-2 TGTGCCAGCAGCTTATTCCGCTCGGCCATAGGCTACACCTTC CASSLFRSAIGYTF
few TRBJ1-1 NA TRBV20-1 TGCAGTGCTCAAGACAGGATGGAAGCTTTCTTT CSAQDRMEAFF
NA TRBJ1-3 NA TRBV6-4 TGTGCCAGCCCCAGCCTGAGCTCTGGAAACACCATATATTTT CASPSLSSGNTIYF
NA TRBJ1-2 TRBD1 TRBV19 TGTGCCAGTAGTAGGGACAGGAACTATGGCTACACCTTC CASSRDRNYGYTF
NA TRBJ2-1 TRBD2 TRBV27 TGTGCCAGCAGTCCCTTCCGGACTAGCGGGAGTGGCAATGAGCAGTTCTTC CASSPFRTSGSGNEQFF
NA TRBJ2-1 NA TRBV15 TGTGCCACCAGCAGACCATCAGGGTATGAGCAGTTCTTC CATSRPSGYEQFF
NA TRBJ2-1 TRBD1 TRBV28 TGTGCCAGCAGTTCGCTCTGGGGATACGGACAGGCATCCTACAATGAGCAGTTCTTC CASSSLWGYGQASYNEQFF
NA TRBJ2-7 TRBD2 TRBV7-2 TGTGCCAGCAGCTTAGGGGGGAGGGCTCTCGAGCAGTACTTC CASSLGGRALEQYF
NA TRBJ2-7 NA TRBV7-2 TGTGCCAGCAGCCTGAGACCGGGCCAAGGGACCTACGAGCAGTACTTC CASSLRPGQGTYEQYF
NA TRBJ1-3 NA TRBV2 TGTGCCAGCAGTGATGAAGGTGGAAACACCATATATTTT CASSDEGGNTIYF
once TRBJ1-6 TRBD1 TRBV3-1/TRBV3-2 TGTGCCAGCAGCCAACGGACAGGCTTCGATTCACCCCTCCACTTT CASSQRTGFDSPLHF
NA TRBJ2-5 NA TRBV2 TGTGCCAGCAGTCCCACGGTAGAGACCCAGTACTTC CASSPTVETQYF
NA TRBJ1-2 TRBD1 TRBV28 TGTGCCAGCAGTTTGATTGACAGGGACTATGGCTACACCTTC CASSLIDRDYGYTF
NA TRBJ1-2 TRBD1 TRBV3-1/TRBV3-2 TGTGCCAGCAGCCAGCCCGGACAGGGAAGTGGCTACACCTTC CASSQPGQGSGYTF
NA TRBJ2-2 NA TRBV3-1/TRBV3-2 TGTGCCACCTCGACTGAGTCTCGCACCGGGGAGCTGTTTTTT CATSTESRTGELFF
NA TRBJ2-6 NA TRBV6-5 TGTGCCAGCAGTTTGGGAGTCTCTGGGGCCAACGTCCTGACTTTC CASSLGVSGANVLTF
NA TRBJ2-7 TRBD2 TRBV25-1 TGTGCCAGCAGTGAAGGGGGCGGGAGGTTCTACGAGCAGTACTTC CASSEGGGRFYEQYF
NA TRBJ1-6 NA TRBV4-1 TGCGCCAGCAGCCAAGATCGAGGGTACAATTCACCCCTCCACTTT CASSQDRGYNSPLHF
NA TRBJ2-7 NA TRBV27 TGTGCCAGCAGTTCGTGGACAGGGAGGGGCTACGAGCAGTACTTC CASSSWTGRGYEQYF
NA TRBJ2-1 TRBD2 TRBV6-2/TRBV6-3 TGTGCCAGCAGTGTCCTAGCGGGAGAAGGCTTTTGGCAGTTCTTC CASSVLAGEGFWQFF
NA TRBJ2-7 NA TRBV5-1 TGCGCCAGCAGCTTGGGGTTTTCTGGTAACGAGCAGTACTTC CASSLGFSGNEQYF
NA TRBJ2-7 TRBD1 TRBV27 TGTGCCAGCAGTTCCCCGGGACAGGTTCCCTACGAGCAGTACTTC CASSSPGQVPYEQYF
NA TRBJ2-1 NA TRBV6-5 TGTGCCAGCAGTTACGCGTTGGCCATTGGGTATGAGCAGTTCTTC CASSYALAIGYEQFF
NA TRBJ2-3 NA TRBV6-2/TRBV6-3 TGTGCCAGCAGCCTGGGACATGTCTCAGAGTCTGATACGCAGTATTTT CASSLGHVSESDTQYF
NA TRBJ2-7 NA TRBV27 TGTGCCAGCGGACGGGGGGCCCTTGAGGAGCAGTACTTC CASGRGALEEQYF
NA TRBJ1-1 TRBD1 TRBV10-3 TGTGCCATCAGTGGGTCAGACAGGGGCACTGAAGCTTTCTTT CAISGSDRGTEAFF
NA TRBJ2-1 TRBD1 TRBV3-1/TRBV3-2 TGTGCCAGCAGCCTCGCCGGGACAGGGGGAGGTGAGCAGTTCTTC CASSLAGTGGGEQFF
NA TRBJ2-2 NA TRBV30 TGTGCCTGGAGTGTCTTCGGAGTCGCCCCCGGGGAGCTGTTTTTT CAWSVFGVAPGELFF
NA TRBJ1-4 TRBD1 TRBV9 TGTGCCAGCAGCGTGACAGGGAGTGAAAAACTGTTTTTT CASSVTGSEKLFF
NA TRBJ1-6 NA TRBV6-5 TGTGCCAGCAGCAGAGGACACGGAAATTCACCCCTCCACTTT CASSRGHGNSPLHF
NA TRBJ2-7 TRBD1 TRBV30 TGTGCCTGGACTTTATTCACAGGGGGGAGGCAGTACTTC CAWTLFTGGRQYF
NA TRBJ2-7 TRBD2 TRBV7-2 TGTGCCAGCAGCCTCCGACTAGCGGGAGGGCCTGTAAGCCCCGAGCAGTACTTC CASSLRLAGGPVSPEQYF
NA TRBJ2-7 TRBD2 TRBV29-1 TGCAGCGTTGGACCGGGAGGAGGGCCCTACGAGCAGTACTTC CSVGPGGGPYEQYF
NA TRBJ2-3 TRBD1 TRBV5-1 TGCGCCAGCAGCCAGACAGGGGAGGTGGCAGATACGCAGTATTTT CASSQTGEVADTQYF
NA TRBJ2-1 TRBD2 TRBV7-9 TGTGCCAGCAGCACCGGGACTAGCGGGAGATTAACCCTCTACAATGAGCAGTTCTTC CASSTGTSGRLTLYNEQFF
NA TRBJ2-1 NA TRBV24-1 TGTGCCACCAGACCGTCTTCCTCCTACAATGAGCAGTTCTTC CATRPSSSYNEQFF
NA TRBJ2-3 NA TRBV5-4 TGTGCCAGCAGCTTGGTGCCGGGCGATACGCAGTATTTT CASSLVPGDTQYF
NA TRBJ1-5 TRBD1 TRBV4-3 TGCGCCAGCAGCCAAGGGACAGGGCGTCAGCCCCAGCATTTT CASSQGTGRQPQHF
NA TRBJ1-4 NA TRBV5-4 TGTGCCAGCAGCCGCAACAGGGACGTACGTGAAAAACTGTTTTTT CASSRNRDVREKLFF
NA TRBJ2-3 TRBD2 TRBV6-5 TGTGCCAGCACGACTAGCGGCACAGATACGCAGTATTTT CASTTSGTDTQYF
once TRBJ2-3 TRBD1 TRBV30 TGTGCCTGGAGTGCGGGACAGTACACAGATACGCAGTATTTT CAWSAGQYTDTQYF
once TRBJ2-7 NA TRBV4-3 TGCGCCAGCAGCCAAGCCCTACAATCAGGATGGGAGCAGTACTTC CASSQALQSGWEQYF
few TRBJ1-1 NA TRBV6-5 TGTGCCAGCAGTACAGGGAACACTGAAGCTTTCTTT CASSTGNTEAFF
NA TRBJ1-3 NA TRBV4-1 TGCGCCAGCAGCCGAAAGAGGGTGTTTGATGGCAGACAGGACTCTGGAAACACCATATATTTT CASSRKRVFDGRQDSGNTIYF
NA TRBJ2-1 TRBD2 TRBV20-1 TGCAGTGCTAACTTAGCGGGGGAGCAGTTCTTC CSANLAGEQFF
NA TRBJ1-6 NA TRBV6-1 TGTGCCAGCAGTGAAGGTTGGCAGTCCCTCTATTCACCCCTCCACTTT CASSEGWQSLYSPLHF